This section outlines one T cell receptor beta chain sequence together with its context. Germline CDR1 and CDR2: LNHNV and YYDKDF (reference sequence). V trimming: 8 bases; J trimming: 2 bases; junction bases outside the gene matches: 14. CDR3 length: 17 residues. These data belong to a study of blood T cell repertoires in COVID-19. For the study at large: Whether acute or convalescent, the COVID-19 samples came from the United States, Italy and Spain.

The protocol was immunoSEQ multiplex PCR, while the TCRdb copy is restricted to in-frame clones and leaves out a portion. The table has some 260,000 clones, about 86% seen once. This receptor was taken from a man aged 25 to 45 with acute COVID-19. The chain carries TRBV15 and TRBJ2-3; 9 positions agree with TRBD2. Sample: PBMCs or T cells enriched from blood (not recorded which). DNA of the CDR3: TGTGCCACCCTCCAACCCCCAGCGGGAGGACTCACAGATACGCAGTATTTT. Translated: CATLQPPAGGLTDTQYF.